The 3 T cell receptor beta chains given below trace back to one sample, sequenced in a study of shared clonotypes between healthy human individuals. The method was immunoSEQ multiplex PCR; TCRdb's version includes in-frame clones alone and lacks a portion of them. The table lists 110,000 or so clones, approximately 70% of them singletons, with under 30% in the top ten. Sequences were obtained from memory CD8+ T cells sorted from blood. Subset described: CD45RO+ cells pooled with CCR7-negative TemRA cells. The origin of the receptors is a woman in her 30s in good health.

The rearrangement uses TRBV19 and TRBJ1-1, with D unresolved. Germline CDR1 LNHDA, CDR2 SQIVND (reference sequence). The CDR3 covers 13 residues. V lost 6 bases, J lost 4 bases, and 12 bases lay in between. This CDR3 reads CASRWGQRTEAFF. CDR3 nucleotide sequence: TGTGCCAGTAGGTGGGGTCAGCGCACTGAAGCTTTCTTT.

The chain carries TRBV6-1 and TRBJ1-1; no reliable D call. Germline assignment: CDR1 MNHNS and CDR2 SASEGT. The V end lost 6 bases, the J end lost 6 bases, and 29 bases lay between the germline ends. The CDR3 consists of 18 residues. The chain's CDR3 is CASSEFPWQARRSAEAFF. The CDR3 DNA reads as TGTGCCAGCAGCGAATTTCCCTGGCAGGCTAGAAGAAGTGCTGAAGCTTTCTTT.

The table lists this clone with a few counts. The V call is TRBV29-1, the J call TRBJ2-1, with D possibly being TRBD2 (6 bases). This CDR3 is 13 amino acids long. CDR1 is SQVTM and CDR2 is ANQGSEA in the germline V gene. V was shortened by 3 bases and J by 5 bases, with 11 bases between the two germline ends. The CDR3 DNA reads TGCAGCGTTGATCGGGAGATCGACAATGAGCAGTTCTTC. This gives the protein CSVDREIDNEQFF.